Presented here are 14 T cell receptor beta chains from one specimen sequenced in a study of cytomegalovirus exposure and HLA in healthy donors. The study ran its PCR with 60 Vbeta and 13 Jbeta primers. Assay: immunoSEQ multiplex PCR; the TCRdb copy retains only in-frame clones and omits some. The sample records more than 110,000 clones, about 80% being singletons. Sequenced: PBMCs. These receptors were obtained from a male donor in good health and CMV-seronegative.

The V call is TRBV28, the J call TRBJ1-1, with D perhaps matching TRBD1 (5 bases). Trimming left V 10 bases short and J 0 bases short, with 21 bases between. The CDR3 is 16 residues long. Germline V lookup: CDR1 MDHEN, CDR2 SYDVKM. CDR3 protein: CATLPRGESMNTEAFF. CDR3 sequence (DNA): TGTGCCACCCTTCCGCGGGGGGAAAGCATGAACACTGAAGCTTTCTTT.

The chain links TRBV5-4 to TRBJ1-2, with 7 bases fitting TRBD1. Unmatched junction bases numbered 14, after V lost 1 base and J lost 8 bases. This CDR3 is 16 amino acids long. The germline V gene has CDR1 SGHNT and CDR2 YYREEE (reference sequence). CDR3 sequence (DNA): TGTGCCAGCAGCTTGTGGGGGCCTTTGACAGGGCGAGGCTACACCTTC. Translation gives CASSLWGPLTGRGYTF.

The chain carries TRBV6-5 and TRBJ2-7, with 7 nucleotides matching TRBD2. Losses at the gene ends were 2 bases for V and 2 bases for J; bases not matched to a gene: 6. Germline V gene sequence: CDR1 MNHEY, CDR2 SVGAGI. This CDR3 region has 15 residues. CDR3: CASSYGRGRAYEQYF. The CDR3 coding sequence is TGTGCCAGCAGTTACGGGCGCGGGAGAGCCTACGAGCAGTACTTC.

This clone has a handful of counts. CDR3 region: CASSLGTGHLGYEQYF. As DNA, the CDR3 is TGTGCCAGCAGCTTAGGGACAGGGCATTTAGGCTACGAGCAGTACTTC. The chain combines TRBV7-8 with TRBJ2-5; 8 positions agree with TRBD1. The closer fit of TRBJ2-7 to the DNA end suggests the J call may be wrong. Germline CDR1 reads SGHVS; CDR2 reads FQNEAQ. The CDR3 runs to 16 residues.

The chain carries TRBV30 and TRBJ1-3; D might be TRBD1 (5 bases). There are 19 residues in the CDR3. Germline V gene lookup returns CDR1 GTSNPN and CDR2 SVGIG (reference sequence). The V end was cut by 1 base, the J end by 2 bases, with 24 bases between. The CDR3 loop is CAWSGRGRFYERPGNTIYF. In nucleotides, the CDR3 is TGTGCCTGGAGTGGTAGGGGCAGGTTCTACGAGAGGCCTGGAAACACCATATATTTT. The whole variable domain, remainder taken from reference TRBV30 and TRBJ1-3, is SQTIHQWPATLVQPVGSPLSLECTVEGTSNPNLYWYRQAAGRGLQLLFYSVGIGQISSEVPQNLSASRPQDRQFILSSKKLLLSDSGFYLCAWSGRGRFYERPGNTIYFGEGSWLTVV.

This sequence joins TRBV7-2 and TRBJ2-7; D possibly corresponds to TRBD1 (6 bases). CDR3 length: 13 amino acids. CDR1 is SGHTA and CDR2 is FQGNSA in the germline V gene. V was shortened by 5 bases and J by 5 bases, with 13 bases between the two germline ends. The CDR3 is CASSPDRANEQYF. The CDR3 nucleotides are TGTGCCAGCAGCCCGGACAGAGCCAACGAGCAGTACTTC. Drawing the rest from reference TRBV7-2 and TRBJ2-7, the complete variable domain is GAGVSQSPSNKVTEKGKDVELRCDPISGHTALYWYRQSLGQGLEFLIYFQGNSAPDKSGLPSDRFSAERTGGSVSTLTIQRTQQEDSAVYLCASSPDRANEQYFGPGTRLTVT.

This clone showed up just once. J is TRBJ2-2 and V is TRBV5-1; perhaps TRBD1 as D (6 bases). The V gene's germline CDR1 is SGHRS and CDR2 YFSETQ. V dropped 3 bases and J dropped 1 base, with 13 bases sitting between them. The CDR3 is 16 amino acids. The CDR3 here is CASSSEGQRNTGELFF. CDR3 sequence (DNA): TGCGCCAGCAGCTCCGAAGGACAGAGGAACACCGGGGAGCTGTTTTTT.

The genes are TRBV30 and TRBJ1-4; D unresolved. V gave up 0 bases and J gave up 8 bases, with 16 bases separating them. This CDR3 comprises 15 residues. Germline values: CDR1 GTSNPN, CDR2 SVGIG (reference sequence). The DNA of the CDR3 is TGTGCCTGGAGTGTACGGTCTGGAGCAGAAGAAAAACTGTTTTTT. Translating it yields CAWSVRSGAEEKLFF.

V and J are TRBV4-3 and TRBJ1-2; unclear D gene. Germline loops: CDR1 LGHNA, CDR2 YSLEER. V was pared by 0 bases and J by 1 base, with 15 bases between. The CDR3 covers 17 residues. CDR3 nucleotides: TGCGCCAGCAGCCAAGAATTTCAGACTGCAGTTAACTATGGCTACACCTTC. This gives the protein CASSQEFQTAVNYGYTF.

The V call is TRBV6-4, the J call TRBJ1-1, with 7 bases lining up with TRBD1. This CDR3 has 13 residues. CDR1 and CDR2 (germline): MRHNA, SNTAGT. With 4 bases clipped from V and 4 bases from J, the junction kept 3 bases outside the gene matches. As DNA, the CDR3 is TGTGCCAGCAGTGCGGCAGGGGGCACTGAAGCTTTCTTT. It translates to CASSAAGGTEAFF.

The CDR3 sequence: CASSLRGNTGELFF. CDR3 bases: TGCGCCAGCAGCCTAAGGGGGAACACCGGGGAGCTGTTTTTT. The chain uses TRBV5-1 and TRBJ2-2; D may be TRBD1 (5 bases). The germline gives CDR1 SGHRS, CDR2 YFSETQ. Trimming removed 4 bases at V and 1 base at J, with 8 bases between. CDR3 length: 14 amino acids.

CDR3 DNA: TGTGCCAGCAGCTTTGGGACTGCTAGCAATCAGCCCCAGCATTTT. As protein: CASSFGTASNQPQHF. This chain uses TRBV2 with TRBJ1-5; possible D gene TRBD1, 5 bases. This CDR3 has 15 amino acids. Germline V gene sequence: CDR1 SNHLY, CDR2 FYNNEI. The V end was cut by 6 bases, the J end by 0 bases, with 12 bases between.

As regards this clone: Its ends do not fully match the called genes, so a read error is possible. The chain couples TRBV7-7 to TRBJ2-1, with 7 bases lining up with TRBD2. The CDR3 is 15 amino acids. Germline CDR1 SSHAT, CDR2 FNYEAQ (reference sequence). CDR3 amino acids: CASSLRDYSDNEQFF. CDR3 sequence (DNA): TGTGCTAGCAGCCTCCGGGACTATTCCGACAATGAGCAGTTCTTC. Variable domain in full (rest from reference TRBV7-7 and TRBJ2-1): GAGVSQSPRYKVTKRGQDVTLRCDPISSHATLYWYQQALGQGPEFLTYFNYEAQPDKSGLPSDRFSAERPEGSISTLTIQRTEQRDSAMYRCASSLRDYSDNEQFFGPGTRLTVL.

This clone came up once. The J gene is TRBJ2-2, the V gene TRBV23-1; D is unresolved. TRBV23-1 is an ORF; its function is uncertain. The V end lost 4 bases, the J end lost 5 bases, and 14 bases lay between the germline ends. The length of the CDR3 is 15 residues. CDR3 sequence (DNA): TGCGCCAGCAGTCCCCCCTATAGTTGGACCGGGGAGCTGTTTTTT. Amino acids: CASSPPYSWTGELFF.